Sequencing of this T cell receptor (beta chain) was carried out in a study of blood T cells in healthy people across ages. Looked up from germline, CDR1 is SGHTA and CDR2 is FQGNSA. Trimming took 5 bases from V and 11 from J; bases not matched to a gene: 5. The CDR3 extends over 12 amino acids. The authors ran a second PCR of 7 to 11 cycles using a sample-barcoded 5' primer and a J-beta primer mix. TCRdb redid the calling of the 5' RACE reads with MiXCR, one entry per CDR3 protein. Among roughly 720,000 distinct CDR3 sequences, approximately 55% were seen once, and the ten largest hold about 42%. This rearrangement joins TRBV7-2 to TRBJ1-1; TRBD1 aligns across 10 bases. The specimen sequenced was blood. The TCR comes from a man of 80 years or more in good health. This CDR3 reads CASSTRQGAAFF. The DNA of the CDR3 is TGTGCCAGCAGCACAAGACAGGGGGCGGCTTTCTTT. Filled out from reference TRBV7-2 and TRBJ1-1, the complete variable domain reads GAGVSQSPSNKVTEKGKDVELRCDPISGHTALYWYRQSLGQGLEFLIYFQGNSAPDKSGLPSDRFSAERTGGSVSTLTIQRTQQEDSAVYLCASSTRQGAAFFGQGTRLTVV.